This entry lists 11 T cell receptor beta chains sequenced from one sample in a study of blood T cells in healthy people across ages. For the second PCR, which ran for about 6 to 11 cycles, a sample-barcoded 5' primer and a J-beta primer mix were used. Using its own MiXCR run on the 5' RACE reads, TCRdb lists one record per CDR3 protein. The table includes 780,000 or so distinct CDR3 sequences, more than 50% detected once. The sample was blood. Receptors were obtained from a middle-aged man in good health.

The chain couples TRBV5-1 to TRBJ2-5, with D possibly TRBD1 on 5 matching bases. V lost 3 bases to trimming and J lost 5 bases, with 11 bases between them. Germline-derived CDR1 and CDR2 are SGHRS and YFSETQ. CDR3 size: 13 residues. DNA of the CDR3: TGCGCCAGCAGCTGGGTAGGGGTGGAGACCCAGTACTTC. Amino acid sequence: CASSWVGVETQYF.

At least ten counts were recorded for this clonotype. This chain uses TRBV6-5 with TRBJ2-3; the D gene is possibly TRBD2 (6 bases). Per germline, CDR1 MNHEY and CDR2 SVGAGI. This CDR3 has 15 residues. V dropped 3 bases and J dropped 2 bases, with 12 bases sitting between them. In DNA, the CDR3 is TGTGCCAGCAGTTATGGGGGGACCTCCACAGATACGCAGTATTTT. Translation: CASSYGGTSTDTQYF.

This clonotype was observed at least ten times. The chain carries TRBV27 and TRBJ2-5; TRBD1 might be the D (5 bases). Germline V CDR1 and CDR2: MNHEY, SMNVEV (reference sequence). V was clipped by 2 bases and J by 7 bases, with 11 bases between them. This CDR3 is built from 13 residues. The DNA for the CDR3 is TGTGCCAGCAGTTTAATACAGGCCGGGACCCAGTACTTC. Its translation is CASSLIQAGTQYF.

This chain joins TRBV20-1 and TRBJ1-6, with a tentative D call TRBD1 (5 bases). CDR3 length equals 15 residues. Trimming removed 6 bases from V and 2 bases from J, with 14 bases in between. CDR1 and CDR2 (germline): DFQATT, SNEGSKA (reference sequence). DNA of the CDR3: TGCAGTGCCGAAGGGACGGAGACCTATAATTCACCCCTCCACTTT. This gives the protein CSAEGTETYNSPLHF.

The genes are TRBV20-1 and TRBJ2-7; TRBD1 agrees at 10 bases. V gave up 0 bases and J gave up 5 bases; unmatched junction bases: 7. This CDR3 has 15 amino acids. Germline CDR1 reads DFQATT; CDR2 reads SNEGSKA (reference sequence). CDR3 residues: CSARDPRQGAHEQYF. The DNA of the CDR3 is TGCAGTGCTAGAGATCCCCGACAGGGGGCCCACGAGCAGTACTTC.

The gene calls are TRBV6-1 and TRBJ1-2, with D maybe TRBD1 (5 bases). V was shortened by 8 bases and J by 4 bases, with 11 bases between the two germline ends. The CDR3 consists of 12 residues. Germline-derived CDR1 and CDR2 are MNHNS and SASEGT. The CDR3 DNA follows: TGTGCCAGCCGCAGGGATGGCTATGGCTACACCTTC. This codes for CASRRDGYGYTF.

This chain uses TRBV4-3 with TRBJ2-1; 13 bases are a match to TRBD2. The CDR3 contains 15 residues. The junction had 2 bases not matched to a gene; V was cut back by 2 bases and J by 7 bases. Germline values: CDR1 LGHNA, CDR2 YSLEER. CDR3 sequence reads: CASSQRTSGRNEQFF. The CDR3 DNA reads TGCGCCAGCAGCCAACGGACTAGCGGGAGAAATGAGCAGTTCTTC.

CDR3 protein: CASSRWGGSFYEQFF. The CDR3 bases are TGTGCCAGCAGCCGCTGGGGGGGCAGTTTTTATGAGCAGTTCTTC. The rearrangement links TRBV7-2 to TRBJ2-1; possibly TRBD2 for D (7 bases). Germline V CDR1 and CDR2: SGHTA, FQGNSA. The germline V and J ends were trimmed by 5 bases and 8 bases, with 19 bases remaining between them. CDR3 length: 15 residues.

This clonotype showed up just a few times. The chain links TRBV7-6 to TRBJ2-7, with TRBD1 matching over 7 bases. CDR1 is SGHVS, CDR2 FNYEAQ, per germline. There are 16 residues in the CDR3. Trimming cost V 0 bases and J 6 bases; bases outside gene matches: 11. This chain's CDR3 is CASSLALRQGEAEQYF. In DNA, the CDR3 is TGTGCCAGCAGCTTAGCGCTCCGACAGGGTGAGGCCGAGCAGTACTTC.

The chain couples TRBV19 to TRBJ2-5; D is uncertain. The J call may not be correct, given that the DNA end is closer to TRBJ2-7. Germline V lookup: CDR1 LNHDA, CDR2 SQIVND (reference sequence). The CDR3 consists of 13 residues. The DNA of the CDR3 is TGTGCCAGTAGCGCACTCCGAGGTGGCGAGCAGTACTTC. Translating gives CASSALRGGEQYF.

The gene calls are TRBV28 and TRBJ2-5; TRBD1 aligns across 8 bases. The J call is in doubt because the DNA end fits TRBJ2-7 better. This CDR3 comprises 15 residues. Germline loops: CDR1 MDHEN, CDR2 SYDVKM. The chain's CDR3 is CASSPPDRALHEQYF. CDR3 bases: TGTGCCAGCAGTCCCCCGGACAGGGCGTTACACGAGCAGTACTTC.